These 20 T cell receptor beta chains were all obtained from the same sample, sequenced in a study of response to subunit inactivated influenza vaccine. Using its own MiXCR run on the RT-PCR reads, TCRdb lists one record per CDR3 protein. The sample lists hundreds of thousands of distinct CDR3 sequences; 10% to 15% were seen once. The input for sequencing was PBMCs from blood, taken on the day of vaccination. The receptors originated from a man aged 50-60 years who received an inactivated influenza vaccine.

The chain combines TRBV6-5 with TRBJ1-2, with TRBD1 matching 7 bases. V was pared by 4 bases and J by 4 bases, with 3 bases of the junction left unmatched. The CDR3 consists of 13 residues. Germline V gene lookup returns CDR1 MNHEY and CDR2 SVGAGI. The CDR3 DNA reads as TGTGCCAGCAGTTGGACAGGAACCTATGGCTACACCTTC. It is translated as CASSWTGTYGYTF.

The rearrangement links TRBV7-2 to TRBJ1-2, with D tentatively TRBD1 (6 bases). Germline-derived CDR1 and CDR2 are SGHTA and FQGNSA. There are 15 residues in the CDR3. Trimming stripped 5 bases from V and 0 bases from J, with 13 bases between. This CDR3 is CASSALGGANYGYTF. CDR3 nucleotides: TGTGCCAGCAGCGCACTAGGGGGTGCTAACTATGGCTACACCTTC.

The DNA of the CDR3 is TGTGCCAGTAGTATAGATTCCTCAGGGGCCTATGGCTACACCTTC. This translates into CASSIDSSGAYGYTF. The gene calls are TRBV19 and TRBJ1-2; D is possibly TRBD1 (6 bases). V shed 0 bases and J shed 4 bases, with 12 bases lying between them. The CDR3 spans 15 residues. The germline V gene has CDR1 LNHDA and CDR2 SQIVND (reference sequence).

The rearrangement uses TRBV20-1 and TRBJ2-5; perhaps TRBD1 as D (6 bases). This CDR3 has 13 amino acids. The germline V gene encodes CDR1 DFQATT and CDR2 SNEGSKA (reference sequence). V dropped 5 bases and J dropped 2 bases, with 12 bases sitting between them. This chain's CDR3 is CSASRQAQETQYF. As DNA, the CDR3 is TGCAGTGCTTCTCGACAGGCACAAGAGACCCAGTACTTC.

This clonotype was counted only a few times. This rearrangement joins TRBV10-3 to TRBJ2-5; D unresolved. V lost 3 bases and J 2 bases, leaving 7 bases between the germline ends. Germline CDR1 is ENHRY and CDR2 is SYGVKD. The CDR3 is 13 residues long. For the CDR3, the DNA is TGTGCCATCAGTGACTACCCACAAGAGACCCAGTACTTC. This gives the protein CAISDYPQETQYF.

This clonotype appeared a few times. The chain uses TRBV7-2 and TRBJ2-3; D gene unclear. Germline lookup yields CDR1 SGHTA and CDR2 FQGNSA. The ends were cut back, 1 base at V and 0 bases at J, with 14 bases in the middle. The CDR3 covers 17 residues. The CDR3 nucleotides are TGTGCCAGCAGCTTAGTGTTCTCAGTTCGGAGCACAGATACGCAGTATTTT. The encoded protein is CASSLVFSVRSTDTQYF. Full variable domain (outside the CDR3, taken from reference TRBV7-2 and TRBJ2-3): GAGVSQSPSNKVTEKGKDVELRCDPISGHTALYWYRQSLGQGLEFLIYFQGNSAPDKSGLPSDRFSAERTGGSVSTLTIQRTQQEDSAVYLCASSLVFSVRSTDTQYFGPGTRLTVL.

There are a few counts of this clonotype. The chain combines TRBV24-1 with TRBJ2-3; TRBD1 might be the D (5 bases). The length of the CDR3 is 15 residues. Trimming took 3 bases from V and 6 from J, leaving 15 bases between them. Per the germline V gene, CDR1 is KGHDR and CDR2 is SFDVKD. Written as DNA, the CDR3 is TGTGCCACCAGTGATCCAGCAGACAGCCCGGATACGCAGTATTTT. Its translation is CATSDPADSPDTQYF.

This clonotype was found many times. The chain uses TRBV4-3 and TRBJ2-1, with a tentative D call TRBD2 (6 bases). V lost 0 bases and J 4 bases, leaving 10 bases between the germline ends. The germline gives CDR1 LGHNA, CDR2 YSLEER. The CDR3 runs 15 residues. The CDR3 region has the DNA TGCGCCAGCAGCCAAGATAGCGCGGGGTACAATGAGCAGTTCTTC. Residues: CASSQDSAGYNEQFF.

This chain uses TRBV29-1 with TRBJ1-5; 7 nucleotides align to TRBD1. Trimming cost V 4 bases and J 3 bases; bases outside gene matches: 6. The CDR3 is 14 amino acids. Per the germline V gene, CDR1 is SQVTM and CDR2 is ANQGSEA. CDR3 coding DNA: TGCAGCGTTGTAACGGACAGGACCAATCAGCCCCAGCATTTT. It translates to CSVVTDRTNQPQHF.

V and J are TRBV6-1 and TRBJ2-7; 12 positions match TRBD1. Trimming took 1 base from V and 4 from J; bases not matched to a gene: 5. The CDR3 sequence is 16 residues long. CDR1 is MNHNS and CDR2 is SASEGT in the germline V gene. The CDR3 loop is CASSEGLGQGAYEQYF. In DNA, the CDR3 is TGTGCCAGCAGTGAAGGATTGGGACAGGGGGCTTACGAGCAGTACTTC.

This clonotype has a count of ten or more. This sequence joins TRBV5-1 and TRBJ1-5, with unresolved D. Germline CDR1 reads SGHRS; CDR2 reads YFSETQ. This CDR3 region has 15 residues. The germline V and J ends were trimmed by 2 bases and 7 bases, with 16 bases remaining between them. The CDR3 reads CASSLDGFSGQPQHF. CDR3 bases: TGCGCCAGCAGCTTAGACGGTTTTTCGGGGCAGCCCCAGCATTTT.

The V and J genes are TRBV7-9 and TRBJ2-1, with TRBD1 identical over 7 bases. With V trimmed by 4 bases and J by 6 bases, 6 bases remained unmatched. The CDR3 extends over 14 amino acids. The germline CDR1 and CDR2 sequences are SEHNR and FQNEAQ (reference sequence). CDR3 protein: CASSSKTGLNEQFF. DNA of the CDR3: TGTGCCAGCAGCTCTAAGACAGGGCTCAATGAGCAGTTCTTC.

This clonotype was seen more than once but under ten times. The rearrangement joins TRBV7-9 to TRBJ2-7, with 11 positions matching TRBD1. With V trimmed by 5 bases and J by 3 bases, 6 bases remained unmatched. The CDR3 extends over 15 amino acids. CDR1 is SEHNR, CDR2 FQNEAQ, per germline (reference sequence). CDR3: CASSAPGTGGYEQYF. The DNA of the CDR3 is TGTGCCAGCAGCGCCCCCGGGACAGGGGGCTACGAGCAGTACTTC.

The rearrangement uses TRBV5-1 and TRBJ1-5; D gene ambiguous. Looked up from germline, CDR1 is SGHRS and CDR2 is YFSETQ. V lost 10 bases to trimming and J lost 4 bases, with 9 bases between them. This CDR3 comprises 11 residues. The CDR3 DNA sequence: TGCGCCTCCCGTGAGAATCAGCCCCAGCATTTT. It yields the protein CASRENQPQHF.

In DNA, the CDR3 is TGTGCCAGCAGCCACTGGACAGGAGCTATGACCGGGGAGCTGTTTTTT. Protein sequence: CASSHWTGAMTGELFF. V usage is TRBV14 and J usage is TRBJ2-2; 7 bases align to TRBD1. This CDR3 has 16 amino acids. Trimming took 3 bases from V and 5 from J; bases not matched to a gene: 9. CDR1 is SGHDN, CDR2 FVKESK, per germline.

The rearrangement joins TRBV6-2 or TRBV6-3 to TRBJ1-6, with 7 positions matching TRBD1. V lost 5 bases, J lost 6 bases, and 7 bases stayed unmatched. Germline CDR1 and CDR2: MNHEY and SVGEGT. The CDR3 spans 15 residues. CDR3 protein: CASSTGTAFNSPLHF. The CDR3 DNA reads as TGTGCCAGCAGTACCGGGACAGCTTTTAATTCACCCCTCCACTTT.

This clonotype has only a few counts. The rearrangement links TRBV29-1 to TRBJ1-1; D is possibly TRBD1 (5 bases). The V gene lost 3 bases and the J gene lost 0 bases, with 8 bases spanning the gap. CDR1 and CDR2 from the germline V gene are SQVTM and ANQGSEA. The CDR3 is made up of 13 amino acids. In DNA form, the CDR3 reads TGCAGCGTTGAGGGACGTTTGAACACTGAAGCTTTCTTT. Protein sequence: CSVEGRLNTEAFF.

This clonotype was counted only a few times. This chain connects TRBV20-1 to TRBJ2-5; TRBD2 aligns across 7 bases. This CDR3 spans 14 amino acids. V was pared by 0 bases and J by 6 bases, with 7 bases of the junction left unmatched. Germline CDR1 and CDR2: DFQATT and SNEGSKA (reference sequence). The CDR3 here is CSARDRGSIKTQYF. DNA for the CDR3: TGCAGTGCTAGAGATCGCGGGAGCATAAAGACCCAGTACTTC.

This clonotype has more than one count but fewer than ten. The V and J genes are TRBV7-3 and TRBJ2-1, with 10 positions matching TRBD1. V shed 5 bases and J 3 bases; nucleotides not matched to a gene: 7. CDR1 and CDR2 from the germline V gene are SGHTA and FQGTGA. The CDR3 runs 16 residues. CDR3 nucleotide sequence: TGTGCCAGCAGCCGCCTGGGACAGGGGAGCTACAATGAGCAGTTCTTC. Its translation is CASSRLGQGSYNEQFF. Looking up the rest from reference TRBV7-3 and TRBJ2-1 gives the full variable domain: GAGVSQTPSNKVTEKGKYVELRCDPISGHTALYWYRQSLGQGPEFLIYFQGTGAADDSGLPNDRFFAVRPEGSVSTLKIQRTERGDSAVYLCASSRLGQGSYNEQFFGPGTRLTVL.

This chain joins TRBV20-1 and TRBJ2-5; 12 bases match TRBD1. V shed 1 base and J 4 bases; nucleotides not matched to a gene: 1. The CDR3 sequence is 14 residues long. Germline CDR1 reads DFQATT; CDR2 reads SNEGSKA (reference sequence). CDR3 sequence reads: CSARGDRGRETQYF. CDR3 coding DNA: TGCAGTGCTAGAGGGGACAGGGGGCGAGAGACCCAGTACTTC.